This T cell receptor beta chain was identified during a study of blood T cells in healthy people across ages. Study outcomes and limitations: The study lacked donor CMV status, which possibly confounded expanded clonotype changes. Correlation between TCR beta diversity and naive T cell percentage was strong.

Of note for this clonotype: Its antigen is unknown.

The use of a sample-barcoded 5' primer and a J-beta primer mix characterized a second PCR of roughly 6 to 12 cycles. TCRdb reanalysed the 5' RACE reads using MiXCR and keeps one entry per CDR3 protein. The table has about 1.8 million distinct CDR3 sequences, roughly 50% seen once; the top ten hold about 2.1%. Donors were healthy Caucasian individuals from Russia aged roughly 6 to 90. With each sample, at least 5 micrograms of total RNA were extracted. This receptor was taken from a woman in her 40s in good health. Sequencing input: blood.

CDR3 coding DNA: TGTGCCATCAGTGAGTCACAACAGGTGTACCAAGAGACCCAGTACTTC. As protein: CAISESQQVYQETQYF. The chain is built from TRBV10-3 and TRBJ2-5; possible D gene TRBD1, 5 bases. This CDR3 comprises 16 residues. Trimming pared 0 bases from V and 0 bases from J, leaving 11 bases between. In germline, CDR1 is ENHRY, CDR2 SYGVKD.